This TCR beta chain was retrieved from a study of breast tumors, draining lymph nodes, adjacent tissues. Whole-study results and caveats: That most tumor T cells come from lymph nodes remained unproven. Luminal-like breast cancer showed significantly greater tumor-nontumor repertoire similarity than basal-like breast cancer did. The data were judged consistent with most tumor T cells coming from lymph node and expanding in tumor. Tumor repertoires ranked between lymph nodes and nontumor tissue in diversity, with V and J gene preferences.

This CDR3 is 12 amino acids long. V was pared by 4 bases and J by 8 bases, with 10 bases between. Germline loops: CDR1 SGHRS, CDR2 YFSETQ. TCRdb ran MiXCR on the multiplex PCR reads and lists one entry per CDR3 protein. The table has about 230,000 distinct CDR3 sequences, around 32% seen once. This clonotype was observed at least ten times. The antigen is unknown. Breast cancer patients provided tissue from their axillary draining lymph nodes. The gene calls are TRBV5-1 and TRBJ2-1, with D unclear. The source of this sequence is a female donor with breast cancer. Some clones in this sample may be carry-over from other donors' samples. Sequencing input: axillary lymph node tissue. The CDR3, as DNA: TGCGCCAGCAGCCCCCGTGGACATGAGCAGTTCTTC. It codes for CASSPRGHEQFF.